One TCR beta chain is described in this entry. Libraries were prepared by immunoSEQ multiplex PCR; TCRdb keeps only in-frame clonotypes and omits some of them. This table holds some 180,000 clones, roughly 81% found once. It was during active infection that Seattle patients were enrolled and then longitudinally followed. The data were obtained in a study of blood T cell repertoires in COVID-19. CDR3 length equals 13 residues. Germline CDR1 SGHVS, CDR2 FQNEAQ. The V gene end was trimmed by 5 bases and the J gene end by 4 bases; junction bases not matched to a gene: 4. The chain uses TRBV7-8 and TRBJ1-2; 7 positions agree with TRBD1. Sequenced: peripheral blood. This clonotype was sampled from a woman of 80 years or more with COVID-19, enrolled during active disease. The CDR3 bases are TGTGCCAGCAGCCGGGGACAGCTCTATGGCTACACCTTC. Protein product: CASSRGQLYGYTF.